This T cell receptor beta chain was recorded in a study of T cells in Graves' hyperthyroidism and ophthalmopathy. Study summary: At the time of initial diagnosis and before any treatment, peripheral blood was collected. Overall study results and limits: Stable hyperthyroidism was told apart from ophthalmopathy by a model built on 13 V-J features. Median prediction lead before ophthalmopathy onset was around 7 months with the model.

This CDR3 spans 14 amino acids. Source material for PBMCs was more than 7.5 ml fresh peripheral blood. Concerning this clonotype: Its antigen is not identified. The germline gene is not matched at one end of the junction; a read error may be the cause.

Amplification of TCR beta CDR3 regions used RNA as the template. HTBI primers were employed in a first-round RT-PCR of the TCR CDR3. TCRdb reanalysed the multiplex PCR reads using MiXCR and keeps one entry per CDR3 protein. Among over 700,000 distinct CDR3 sequences listed, roughly a third were seen once. The TCR comes from a woman aged 35 to 49 with Graves' hyperthyroidism. The sample comprised blood. The V gene is TRBV12-3 or TRBV12-4, the J gene TRBJ1-1, with D maybe TRBD1 (5 bases). DNA of the CDR3: TGTGCCAGCAGTCTACTGGGGCTGAACACTGAAACTTTCTTT. It specifies CASSLLGLNTETFF.